Sequencing of this T cell receptor (beta chain) was carried out in a study of T-cell memory formation after mild COVID-19. Looking at the study overall: Among the donors, TCR clusters were largely specific to each donor. Findings and limits, study-wide: SARS-CoV-2 specificity was not confirmed for second-wave clones peaking on day 37. The main location of contracting CD4+ clones was CM and EM, and that of contracting CD8+ clones was EMRA. Cross-reactive memory apparently joined, as some responding clones appeared in pre-infection memory.

As for this clonotype: Its antigen is unidentified.

In TCRdb, the 5' RACE reads were re-called with MiXCR into one record per CDR3 protein. The sample yields about half a million distinct CDR3 sequences, about 20% seen once. V lost 5 bases to trimming and J lost 4 bases, with 13 bases between them. This CDR3 is 14 amino acids long. Germline V gene lookup returns CDR1 MNHEY and CDR2 SVGAGI. This sequence was found in an adult woman who had mild COVID-19 (a few samples of this study predate the infection). Cell type and time point are not known. V usage is TRBV6-5 and J usage is TRBJ2-3; D remains unclear. Source material: PBMCs or a T cell subset sorted from them (not recorded which). The CDR3 DNA reads TGTGCCAGCAGTGCCGGGTGGGCGGCAGATACGCAGTATTTT. This codes for CASSAGWAADTQYF.